The clone carrying this TCR beta chain was detected only once. The sample belongs to a study of blood T cell repertoires in COVID-19. Study-level information: Both acute and convalescent COVID-19 samples were obtained from the United States, Italy and Spain. T cells, B-cell-depleted T cells, or PBMCs supplied cDNA or gDNA.

As processed by the authors: Scientists estimated how many nucleated cells there were by amplifying reference gene primers. Clones were sequenced by immunoSEQ multiplex PCR, and TCRdb holds only the in-frame ones, with some missing. That table gives V, J and clone size, and the DNA gave D and trimming. The table lists approximately 210,000 clones, 70% to 90% of them singletons. The germline CDR1 and CDR2 sequences are MNHEY and SVGAGI. Trimming left V 6 bases short and J 8 bases short, with 16 bases between. The CDR3 totals 13 residues. The TCR was taken from a man aged 25 to 40 who had recovered from COVID-19. The chain couples TRBV6-5 to TRBJ1-2, with D tentatively TRBD1 (6 bases). Sample: peripheral blood. Here the CDR3 reads CASSSQGYRGYTF. CDR3 DNA sequence: TGTGCCAGCAGCTCACAGGGTTATAGGGGCTACACCTTC.